These 23 T cell receptor beta chains originate from one sample sequenced in a study of OX40 agonist ivuxolimab in advanced cancers. Repertoires were generated with immunoSEQ multiplex PCR, while TCRdb's copy carries only in-frame clones and drops some. Of tens of thousands of clones detected, 83% appear once; the ten largest clones hold approximately 12%. The sample here was CD4+ or CD8+ T cells sorted from blood, taken in a trial of the OX40 agonist ivuxolimab. The receptors shown here come from an adult with an advanced solid tumor such as melanoma, head and neck, liver or kidney cancer.

V is TRBV7-9 and J is TRBJ1-4; the match to TRBD1 covers 9 bases. The CDR3 is made up of 16 amino acids. Germline V gene data show CDR1 as SEHNR and CDR2 as FQNEAQ (reference sequence). Trimming removed 5 bases from V and 3 bases from J; junction bases left unmatched: 7. The DNA of the CDR3 is TGTGCCAGCAGCCTCGGGACAGGGTATTCTAATGAAAAACTGTTTTTT. Protein sequence: CASSLGTGYSNEKLFF.

The chain joins TRBV7-9 to TRBJ2-5; TRBD1 is a possible D gene (5 bases). Germline assignment: CDR1 SEHNR and CDR2 FQNEAQ (reference sequence). Trimming stripped 1 base from V and 5 bases from J, with 11 bases between. The CDR3 is made up of 14 amino acids. The CDR3 sequence: CASSLDPQGETQYF. CDR3 nucleotide sequence: TGTGCCAGCAGCTTAGATCCCCAGGGCGAGACCCAGTACTTC.

The CDR3 sequence: CASSLWGSPTEAFF. The CDR3, as DNA: TGTGCCAGCAGCTTATGGGGGTCCCCTACTGAAGCTTTCTTT. The rearrangement uses TRBV11-2 and TRBJ1-1; TRBD1 is a possible D gene (5 bases). The CDR3 runs to 14 residues. The ends were cut back, 2 bases at V and 5 bases at J, with 12 bases in the middle. Germline V gene sequence: CDR1 SGHAT, CDR2 FQNNGV.

This chain links TRBV9 with TRBJ2-4; D not certain. V shed 0 bases and J shed 2 bases, with 6 bases lying between them. The CDR3 length is 14 residues. Germline V CDR1 and CDR2: SGDLS, YYNGEE. The DNA of the CDR3 is TGTGCCAGCAGCGTAGGAAGGTCCAAAAACATTCAGTACTTC. It specifies CASSVGRSKNIQYF.

The chain is built from TRBV29-1 and TRBJ2-7; D uncertain. The germline gives CDR1 SQVTM, CDR2 ANQGSEA. The V end lost 6 bases, the J end lost 6 bases, and 15 bases lay between the germline ends. CDR3 length: 12 residues. The CDR3 sequence is CSVETGQVEQYF. The DNA for the CDR3 is TGCAGCGTAGAGACTGGCCAGGTCGAGCAGTACTTC.

J is TRBJ2-7 and V is TRBV7-8; perhaps TRBD1 as D (5 bases). Germline V CDR1 and CDR2: SGHVS, FQNEAQ. CDR3 size: 14 residues. Trimming removed 1 base from V and 2 bases from J, with 9 bases in between. CDR3 sequence (DNA): TGTGCCAGCAGCTTAGGTCAGGGAACCTACGAGCAGTACTTC. Protein: CASSLGQGTYEQYF.

V and J are TRBV4-1 and TRBJ2-7; 8 nucleotides align to TRBD1. CDR1 is MGHRA, CDR2 YSYEKL, per germline. There are 13 residues in the CDR3. Losses at the gene ends were 4 bases for V and 6 bases for J; bases not matched to a gene: 5. The CDR3 sequence is CASSPQGAGEQYF. As DNA, the CDR3 is TGCGCCAGCAGCCCGCAGGGGGCAGGCGAGCAGTACTTC.

This chain joins TRBV4-2 and TRBJ2-7, with 11 bases aligning to TRBD1. With V trimmed by 5 bases and J by 4 bases, 7 bases remained unmatched. Germline V lookup: CDR1 LGHNA, CDR2 YNFKEQ. The length of the CDR3 is 15 residues. The CDR3 DNA follows: TGTGCCAGCAGCGAGGCGGGACAGGGGGATTACGAGCAGTACTTC. Its translation is CASSEAGQGDYEQYF.

This clone was counted a single time. The chain is built from TRBV7-9 and TRBJ2-7; no clear D. CDR1 is SEHNR and CDR2 is FQNEAQ in the germline V gene (reference sequence). This CDR3 comprises 14 residues. V was trimmed by 3 bases and J by 2 bases, leaving 11 bases between them. As DNA, the CDR3 is TGTGCCAGCAGCTTTTCCGGGCACACCTACGAGCAGTACTTC. Translated: CASSFSGHTYEQYF.

The V gene is TRBV18, the J gene TRBJ1-5; D gene unclear. CDR3 length: 15 residues. Germline V CDR1 and CDR2: KGHSH, LQKENI. V dropped 5 bases and J dropped 2 bases, with 13 bases sitting between them. The CDR3 DNA sequence: TGTGCCAGCTCAGCTTCTAGGTGGGGCAATCAGCCCCAGCATTTT. This gives the protein CASSASRWGNQPQHF. The whole variable domain, filled in from reference TRBV18 and TRBJ1-5, reads NAGVMQNPRHLVRRRGQEARLRCSPMKGHSHVYWYRQLPEEGLKFMVYLQKENIIDESGMPKERFSAEFPKEGPSILRIQQVVRGDSAAYFCASSASRWGNQPQHFGDGTRLSIL.

The J gene is TRBJ1-1, the V gene TRBV27; weak D call: TRBD1 (5 bases). Germline lookup yields CDR1 MNHEY and CDR2 SMNVEV (reference sequence). The CDR3 contains 15 residues. Deletions cut 7 bases from V and 0 bases from J, with 15 bases between. CDR3 DNA sequence: TGTGCCAGCACCCCGACAGCCTTTTTGAACACTGAAGCTTTCTTT. This encodes CASTPTAFLNTEAFF.

The chain links TRBV7-6 to TRBJ1-5; no firm D call. Trimming cost V 3 bases and J 4 bases, with 7 bases left between them. The CDR3 is made up of 13 amino acids. The germline gives CDR1 SGHVS, CDR2 FNYEAQ. Here the CDR3 reads CASSLQANQPQHF. The CDR3 DNA reads TGTGCCAGCAGCTTGCAAGCTAATCAGCCCCAGCATTTT. Full variable domain (missing parts from reference TRBV7-6 and TRBJ1-5): GAGVSQSPRYKVTKRGQDVALRCDPISGHVSLYWYRQALGQGPEFLTYFNYEAQQDKSGLPNDRFSAERPEGSISTLTIQRTEQRDSAMYRCASSLQANQPQHFGDGTRLSIL.

V gene TRBV4-1 combines with J gene TRBJ2-7; D not resolved. The length of the CDR3 is 15 residues. Deletions cut 2 bases from V and 2 bases from J, with 13 bases between. From germline, CDR1 is MGHRA and CDR2 YSYEKL. CDR3 protein: CASSQQDGETYEQYF. The CDR3, as DNA: TGCGCCAGCAGCCAACAGGACGGAGAAACCTACGAGCAGTACTTC.

The chain links TRBV11-2 to TRBJ1-6; D not resolved. Trimming shortened V by 5 bases and J by 0 bases, and 8 bases separated the two germline ends. Germline-derived CDR1 and CDR2 are SGHAT and FQNNGV. This CDR3 is built from 15 residues. The CDR3: CASSASLSYNSPLHF. In DNA, the CDR3 is TGTGCCAGCAGCGCATCCCTCTCCTATAATTCACCCCTCCACTTT.

Only one count was recorded for this clone. V usage is TRBV30 and J usage is TRBJ1-2; 11 nucleotides agree with TRBD1. The length of the CDR3 is 14 residues. J gave up 5 bases and V 1 base, and 3 bases lay outside the gene matches. Germline values: CDR1 GTSNPN, CDR2 SVGIG (reference sequence). The CDR3 DNA sequence: TGTGCCTGGAGTGCCGGGACAGGGGGATATGGCTACACCTTC. It is translated as CAWSAGTGGYGYTF.

This rearrangement joins TRBV19 to TRBJ1-1, with D tentatively TRBD1 (5 bases). Per germline, CDR1 LNHDA and CDR2 SQIVND (reference sequence). The CDR3 loop spans 14 amino acids. The V end was cut by 3 bases, the J end by 0 bases, with 8 bases between. The CDR3 spells CASSIGTMNTEAFF. CDR3 nucleotide sequence: TGTGCCAGTAGTATTGGGACCATGAACACTGAAGCTTTCTTT.

The chain employs TRBV4-2 and TRBJ1-1; 11 bases map to TRBD1. The CDR3 is made up of 18 amino acids. V shed 3 bases, J shed 6 bases, and the junction held 15 bases outside the gene matches. CDR1 is LGHNA and CDR2 is YNFKEQ in the germline V gene. CDR3 residues: CASSQRLYSGQGASEAFF. The CDR3 DNA is TGTGCCAGCAGCCAGCGACTATATTCCGGACAGGGGGCATCTGAAGCTTTCTTT.

This clone was observed a handful of times. The V call is TRBV11-1, the J call TRBJ1-1; D is ambiguous. This CDR3 comprises 12 residues. V dropped 3 bases and J dropped 6 bases, with 8 bases sitting between them. The germline V gene encodes CDR1 SGHAT and CDR2 FQDESV (reference sequence). The CDR3 sequence is CASSFVPAEAFF. CDR3 nucleotide sequence: TGTGCCAGCAGCTTTGTTCCCGCTGAAGCTTTCTTT.

This chain's CDR3 is CASSLDRGLYEQYF. The CDR3 DNA reads as TGTGCCAGCAGCTTAGACAGGGGGCTTTACGAGCAGTACTTC. This rearrangement joins TRBV7-8 to TRBJ2-7; TRBD1 aligns across 9 bases. Germline lookup yields CDR1 SGHVS and CDR2 FQNEAQ. The junction had 2 bases not matched to a gene; V was cut back by 1 base and J by 4 bases. The CDR3 loop spans 14 amino acids. Full variable domain (rest looked up from reference TRBV7-8 and TRBJ2-7): GAGVSQSPRYKVAKRGQDVALRCDPISGHVSLFWYQQALGQGPEFLTYFQNEAQLDKSGLPSDRFFAERPEGSVSTLKIQRTQQEDSAVYLCASSLDRGLYEQYFGPGTRLTVT.

This clone occurred once. V is TRBV5-6 and J is TRBJ1-1; a possible D gene is TRBD1 (6 bases). CDR1 and CDR2 from the germline V gene are SGHDT and YYEEEE. Trimming removed 4 bases from V and 6 bases from J, with 16 bases in between. The CDR3 contains 14 residues. The CDR3 reads CASSPSTGGAEAFF. CDR3 coding DNA: TGTGCCAGCAGCCCGTCGACAGGAGGCGCTGAAGCTTTCTTT.

The rearrangement links TRBV6-1 to TRBJ2-7, with TRBD1 identical over 8 bases. V dropped 3 bases and J dropped 4; count of bases not matched to a gene: 23. CDR3 length: 20 residues. Germline loops: CDR1 MNHNS, CDR2 SASEGT. In DNA, the CDR3 is TGTGCCAGCAGTGAGTGGGGCGGGCCCGTCAGTCTGGACAGGGCATACGAGCAGTACTTC. Its translation is CASSEWGGPVSLDRAYEQYF.

V is TRBV25-1 and J is TRBJ1-6, with 9 positions matching TRBD1. V shed 4 bases and J 7 bases; nucleotides not matched to a gene: 2. The CDR3 consists of 14 residues. The germline CDR1 and CDR2 sequences are MGHDK and SYGVNS. The CDR3 spells CASSVGTGNSPLHF. The CDR3 coding sequence is TGTGCCAGCAGTGTTGGGACAGGGAATTCACCCCTCCACTTT.

The chain has TRBV30 and TRBJ2-2; D remains ambiguous. This CDR3 is built from 13 residues. Germline assignment: CDR1 GTSNPN and CDR2 SVGIG (reference sequence). The germline V and J ends were trimmed by 2 bases and 1 base, with 5 bases remaining between them. The chain's CDR3 is CAWSFKNTGELFF. As DNA, the CDR3 is TGTGCCTGGAGTTTTAAGAACACCGGGGAGCTGTTTTTT.